This is a list of T cell receptor beta chains from one sample in a study of PD-1 blockade in classical Hodgkin lymphoma. Profiled with immunoSEQ multiplex PCR; TCRdb holds only in-frame clones, not every one. The table includes around 16,000 clones, about three quarters detected once. Material: CD4+ T cells from blood, obtained before the fourth cycle of nivolumab. All receptors derive from a human donor with classical Hodgkin lymphoma. Both conserved end residues are part of each CDR3. Each record gives: CDR3 protein, CDR3 DNA, D gene, J gene, clone size, V gene. A D gene is named only where the DNA matches it firmly. A row's size may be missing; if present it is once, few, many or a size class.

CDR3 protein: CASKGRQGPPSQNTQYF
CDR3 DNA: TGTGCCAGTAAGGGTCGACAGGGACCTCCATCTCAGAATACGCAGTATTTT
D gene: TRBD1
J gene: TRBJ2-3
clone size: NA
V gene: TRBV19

CDR3 protein: CASSYLAGGPWQFF
CDR3 DNA: TGTGCCAGCAGTTACCTAGCGGGAGGGCCGTGGCAGTTCTTC
D gene: TRBD2
J gene: TRBJ2-1
clone size: NA
V gene: TRBV6-5

CDR3 protein: CASSFTTGWGETQYF
CDR3 DNA: TGTGCCAGCAGCTTTACAACAGGGTGGGGGGAGACCCAGTACTTC
D gene: NA
J gene: TRBJ2-5
clone size: NA
V gene: TRBV7-8

CDR3 protein: CASSFRRQGLADTQYF
CDR3 DNA: TGCGCCAGCAGCTTTAGGAGACAGGGGTTGGCAGATACGCAGTATTTT
D gene: TRBD1
J gene: TRBJ2-3
clone size: NA
V gene: TRBV5-1

CDR3 protein: CASSPEEGRHTQYF
CDR3 DNA: TGTGCCAGCAGCCCCGAAGAAGGTCGACATACGCAGTATTTT
D gene: NA
J gene: TRBJ2-3
clone size: NA
V gene: TRBV7-2

CDR3 protein: CASGYYGGGGELFF
CDR3 DNA: TGTGCTAGTGGTTACTATGGGGGGGGCGGGGAGCTGTTTTTT
D gene: TRBD2
J gene: TRBJ2-2
clone size: NA
V gene: TRBV12-5

CDR3 protein: CASSTTSGQLNTGELFF
CDR3 DNA: TGTGCCAGCTCAACCACATCGGGACAACTGAACACCGGGGAGCTGTTTTTT
D gene: NA
J gene: TRBJ2-2
clone size: once
V gene: TRBV18

CDR3 protein: CASSPHSGGGAKNIQYF
CDR3 DNA: TGTGCCAGCAGCCCCCATAGCGGAGGGGGGGCCAAAAACATTCAGTACTTC
D gene: NA
J gene: TRBJ2-4
clone size: NA
V gene: TRBV5-6

CDR3 protein: CASSPPGTGGYEQYF
CDR3 DNA: TGTGCCAGCAGCCCCCCCGGGACAGGGGGCTACGAGCAGTACTTC
D gene: TRBD1
J gene: TRBJ2-7
clone size: NA
V gene: TRBV5-8

CDR3 protein: CASSRLSGQGADTQYF
CDR3 DNA: TGTGCCAGCAGCAGATTATCGGGACAGGGGGCAGATACGCAGTATTTT
D gene: TRBD1
J gene: TRBJ2-3
clone size: few
V gene: TRBV5-4

CDR3 protein: CASSEWEGLGTQYF
CDR3 DNA: TGTGCCAGCAGTGAATGGGAGGGGCTCGGTACGCAGTATTTT
D gene: TRBD2
J gene: TRBJ2-3
clone size: NA
V gene: TRBV2

CDR3 protein: CASSLGGVAGNNEQFF
CDR3 DNA: TGTGCCAGCAGCTTGGGCGGAGTAGCGGGTAACAATGAGCAGTTCTTC
D gene: TRBD2
J gene: TRBJ2-1
clone size: NA
V gene: TRBV5-4

CDR3 protein: CATSRDNGLNQPQHF
CDR3 DNA: TGTGCCACCAGCAGAGATAACGGCCTCAATCAGCCCCAGCATTTT
D gene: NA
J gene: TRBJ1-5
clone size: once
V gene: TRBV15